These T cell receptor beta chains were read from a single sample in a study of control samples from healthy donors and cancer patients. This table comes from immunoSEQ multiplex PCR, and its TCRdb copy is limited to in-frame clones, with some not included. This table has about 160,000 clones, around 94% appearing once. Sequenced input: PBMCs. The source of these receptors is a man in his 60s with colorectal cancer. The CDR3 runs from the conserved cysteine through the conserved F or W. Each record gives: J gene, D gene, clone size, V gene, CDR3 DNA, CDR3 protein. The D gene is left open where the match is weak. Clone size appears in some rows only: once, few, many, or a class for an expanded clone.

TRBJ2-7 | - | - | TRBV28 | TGTGCCAGCACCTCAGGCGGGCCCAACGAGCAGTACTTC | CASTSGGPNEQYF
TRBJ1-2 | - | - | TRBV9 | TGTGCCAGCAGCCCCCCACCGGGCAGGAACTATGGCTACACCTTC | CASSPPPGRNYGYTF
TRBJ1-1 | - | - | TRBV30 | TGTGCCTGGAGTGTCCAGGGGATGAACACTGAAGCTTTCTTT | CAWSVQGMNTEAFF
TRBJ1-2 | - | - | TRBV20-1 | TGCAGTGCTAGAGGGTTGGCCAGCTGGACCTTC | CSARGLASWTF
TRBJ2-5 | - | - | TRBV6-1 | TGTGCCAGCACCCTCCGGGCTCCCGAGGGAGAGACCCAGTACTTC | CASTLRAPEGETQYF
TRBJ1-2 | - | - | TRBV6-1 | TGTGCCAGCAGTGAAGGGGCGGCAGGGGCCGGGTATGGCTACACCTTC | CASSEGAAGAGYGYTF
TRBJ2-1 | TRBD2 | - | TRBV6-5 | TGTGCCAGCAGTTACGGGACTAGCGGGGGTAGTGAGCAGTTCTTC | CASSYGTSGGSEQFF
TRBJ2-2 | TRBD2 | - | TRBV19 | TGTGCCAGCACTAGCGGGGGGGCCAGAACCGGGGAGCTGTTTTTT | CASTSGGARTGELFF
TRBJ1-6 | TRBD1 | - | TRBV5-4 | TGTGCCAGCAGCTTGGGAGCACAGGGGGCCTGGTCACCCCTCCACTTT | CASSLGAQGAWSPLHF
TRBJ2-2 | TRBD2 | few | TRBV7-8 | TGTGCCAGCAGCCGAGGACTAGGGATGGCCGGGGAGCTGTTTTTT | CASSRGLGMAGELFF
TRBJ1-4 | - | - | TRBV4-3 | TGCGCCAGCAGCCAGGTGGCGGGGCGCAAGGAAAAACTGTTTTTT | CASSQVAGRKEKLFF
TRBJ1-5 | - | - | TRBV6-2/TRBV6-3 | TGTGCCAGCAGTCCCCCCCGGGACGGCAGACCGTATCAGCCCCAGCATTTT | CASSPPRDGRPYQPQHF
TRBJ1-2 | - | - | TRBV12-3/TRBV12-4 | TGTGCCAGCAGTTTAGGGAAAGGCTACACCTTC | CASSLGKGYTF
TRBJ2-7 | TRBD2 | - | TRBV5-5 | TGTGCCAGCAGCACGGGACTAGCGGGGGGTTCTCCCTACGAGCAGTACTTC | CASSTGLAGGSPYEQYF
TRBJ1-4 | TRBD1 | - | TRBV10-3 | TGTGCCATCAGTGGGTCCAGACAGGGTGCAACTAATGAAAAACTGTTTTTT | CAISGSRQGATNEKLFF
TRBJ2-7 | TRBD2 | - | TRBV7-2 | TGTGCCAGCAGCTTTGGGACTAGCGCCACCTACGAGCAGTACTTC | CASSFGTSATYEQYF
TRBJ1-2 | - | - | TRBV6-5 | TGTGCCAGCAGTTACTCGATCGGGCAGGGGCGCTATGGCTACACCTTC | CASSYSIGQGRYGYTF
TRBJ2-7 | - | - | TRBV25-1 | TGTGCCAGCAGTGCCAGACAGAGTCCCTACGAGCAGTACTTC | CASSARQSPYEQYF
TRBJ1-1 | TRBD1 | - | TRBV6-6 | TGTGCCAGCACCACACAGGGGGGCACTGAAGCTTTCTTT | CASTTQGGTEAFF
TRBJ2-7 | TRBD1 | - | TRBV10-2 | TGCGCCAGCAGTGTAGCATCGTACAGGGGACGAACCTACGAGCAGTACTTC | CASSVASYRGRTYEQYF
TRBJ1-3 | TRBD1 | - | TRBV5-8 | TGTGCCAGCAGCTTGGGGACAGGGCTTGGAAACACCATATATTTT | CASSLGTGLGNTIYF
TRBJ2-5 | - | once | TRBV4-2 | TGTGCCAGCAGCCCTGTTTCGACGGGTTCAAGCCAAGAGACCCAGTACTTC | CASSPVSTGSSQETQYF
TRBJ2-2 | TRBD2 | - | TRBV30 | TGTGCCTGGAGTGCGACGGTCCGTAGGGAGGGGTTTTTT | CAWSATVRREGFF
TRBJ1-1 | TRBD1 | - | TRBV10-2 | TGCGCCAGCAGTAGACCGGGACAGGGTTACACTGAAGCTTTCTTT | CASSRPGQGYTEAFF
TRBJ1-2 | TRBD1 | - | TRBV11-1 | TGTGCCAGCAGCAACTCCGGGACAGGGGGATATGGCTACACCTTC | CASSNSGTGGYGYTF
TRBJ1-1 | - | - | TRBV24-1 | TGTGCCACCAGTGCCCCGGGACCGAACACTGAAGCTTTCTTT | CATSAPGPNTEAFF
TRBJ1-2 | - | - | TRBV30 | TGTGCCTGGAGTAACCAGCCCAACAGGGTGAAAGGCTACACCTTC | CAWSNQPNRVKGYTF
TRBJ2-7 | - | - | TRBV9 | TGTGCCAGCAGCGTGGGCGGGGACTACGAGCAGTACTTC | CASSVGGDYEQYF
TRBJ2-1 | TRBD1 | - | TRBV7-6 | TGTGCCAGCAGCTTACAACAGGGGGCGCGGTCCTACAATGAGCAGTTCTTC | CASSLQQGARSYNEQFF
TRBJ2-1 | TRBD2 | - | TRBV7-2 | TGTGCCAGCAGCTTTCGGGGGGGGTCCTACAATGAGCAGTTCTTC | CASSFRGGSYNEQFF
TRBJ2-5 | - | once | TRBV10-1 | TGCGCCAGCAGTGAGTCTCGGCGGATACAAGAGACCCAGTACTTC | CASSESRRIQETQYF
TRBJ1-1 | - | - | TRBV3-1/TRBV3-2 | TGTGCCAGCAGCCAACTCACGACGGGCAGGGGCACTGAAGCTTTCTTT | CASSQLTTGRGTEAFF
TRBJ1-1 | TRBD1 | - | TRBV25-1 | TGTGCCAGCAGTGGTTCAGGGGGCACTGAAGCTTTCTTT | CASSGSGGTEAFF
TRBJ1-4 | - | - | TRBV19 | TGTGCCAATAGTAAAGAAAGGTGGAAAGAAGAAAAACTGTTTTTT | CANSKERWKEEKLFF
TRBJ1-2 | - | - | TRBV3-1/TRBV3-2 | TGTGCCAGCAGCCAAGCAGGGAATGGCTACACCTTC | CASSQAGNGYTF
TRBJ2-7 | - | - | TRBV12-3/TRBV12-4 | TGTGCCAGCAGTCCGGGACACCCCTACGAGCAGTACTTC | CASSPGHPYEQYF
TRBJ2-5 | - | - | TRBV5-1 | TGCGCCAGCAGCTTGGACGCCTCTCGTGGGGAAGAGACCCAGTACTTC | CASSLDASRGEETQYF
TRBJ2-4 | TRBD1 | - | TRBV6-2/TRBV6-3 | TGTGCCAGCAGTCGGCTCGACAGGGGGAACATTCAGTACTTC | CASSRLDRGNIQYF
TRBJ1-2 | - | - | TRBV25-1 | TGTGCCAGCAGTGGTCCAGGCTATGGCTACACCTTC | CASSGPGYGYTF
TRBJ1-5 | - | once | TRBV19 | TGTGTCCCTCCCCCCCGGGGAAGGGGTGGCAATCAGCCCCAGCATTTT | CVPPPRGRGGNQPQHF
TRBJ1-1 | - | - | TRBV6-5 | TGTGCCAGCAAGGGGAAGAGGGACCTGAACACTGAAGCTTTCTTT | CASKGKRDLNTEAFF
TRBJ2-5 | - | - | TRBV2 | TGTGCCAGCAGTACGAGGGGGGTAGAGACCCAGTACTTC | CASSTRGVETQYF
TRBJ1-5 | TRBD1 | - | TRBV10-2 | TGCGCCAGCAGTGGGACAGGGTATCAGCCCCAGCATTTT | CASSGTGYQPQHF
TRBJ1-2 | - | once | TRBV28 | TGTGCCAGCCTAGCGCCAGGCGGAACTAGGGACTATGGCTACACCTTC | CASLAPGGTRDYGYTF
TRBJ2-5 | - | - | TRBV11-2 | TGTGCCAGCAGCTCTCAAGAGACCCAGTACTTC | CASSSQETQYF
TRBJ2-5 | TRBD1 | - | TRBV7-2 | TGTGCCAGCAGCTCTCAGGGGGCTGGAGAGACCCAGTACTTC | CASSSQGAGETQYF
TRBJ2-1 | - | - | TRBV5-1 | TGCGCCAGCAGCGACCGGGACTCTAAAGGGCCTTACAATGAGCAGTTCTTC | CASSDRDSKGPYNEQFF
TRBJ2-7 | - | - | TRBV20-1 | TGCAGTGCTAGTGCCTTGAGCTATGGCGAGCAGTACTTC | CSASALSYGEQYF
TRBJ2-7 | - | - | TRBV5-1 | TGCGCCAGCAGCCTGGAGGCAGGGGGGAAGTACGAGCAGTACTTC | CASSLEAGGKYEQYF
TRBJ2-7 | - | once | TRBV21-1 | TGTGCCAGCACCGGCTCGGGCAGAGCCTACGAGCAGTACTTC | CASTGSGRAYEQYF
TRBJ2-5 | - | - | TRBV6-2/TRBV6-3 | TGTGCCAGCAGTTACTATTATCGGGGCGGACAAGAGACCCAGTACTTC | CASSYYYRGGQETQYF
TRBJ2-7 | TRBD2 | - | TRBV10-2 | TGCGCCAGCAGCTCCGGGACTACCGCTCCCCTCGAGCAGTACTTC | CASSSGTTAPLEQYF
TRBJ1-3 | TRBD1 | - | TRBV28 | TGTGCCAGCAGTTTCGGTTTCCCCGGGACAGGGCGCGACACCATATATTTT | CASSFGFPGTGRDTIYF
TRBJ1-3 | - | - | TRBV5-6 | TGTGCCAGCAGCCTACGCAGGCTATCGGGAGGAAACACCATATATTTT | CASSLRRLSGGNTIYF
TRBJ2-1 | - | - | TRBV4-1 | TGCGCCAGCAGCCCCGGGACTAATGAGCAGTTCTTC | CASSPGTNEQFF